A selection of T cell receptor beta chains follows, all from one sample in a study of cytomegalovirus exposure and HLA in healthy donors. Clones were read by immunoSEQ multiplex PCR, and TCRdb kept only the in-frame ones, dropping some. This listing includes tens of thousands of clones. Sequencing used PBMCs. These receptors were collected from a female donor in good health and CMV-seropositive. The CDR3 runs from the conserved cysteine through the conserved F or W. D genes are given only for firm matches.

d_call: TRBD1
v_call: TRBV6-1
j_call: TRBJ1-2
cdr3_nt: TGTGCCAGCAGTGAAACGACAGGGGATGGCTACACCTTC
cdr3_aa: CASSETTGDGYTF

d_call: .
v_call: TRBV9
j_call: TRBJ2-2
cdr3_nt: TGTGCCAGCAGCGCCTCGCCCGGTTACACCGGGGAGCTGTTTTTT
cdr3_aa: CASSASPGYTGELFF

d_call: .
v_call: TRBV28
j_call: TRBJ1-1
cdr3_nt: TGTGCCAGCAACCGTCCGGGTTCGATCATGAACACTGAAGCTTTCTTT
cdr3_aa: CASNRPGSIMNTEAFF

d_call: TRBD1
v_call: TRBV9
j_call: TRBJ2-1
cdr3_nt: TGTGCCAGCAGCGCACAGGGGGCAAGCGAGCAGTTCTTC
cdr3_aa: CASSAQGASEQFF

d_call: TRBD1
v_call: TRBV5-1
j_call: TRBJ2-2
cdr3_nt: TGCGCCAGCAGCTTGGGAGGGGGCCCCACCGGGGAGCTGTTTTTT
cdr3_aa: CASSLGGGPTGELFF

d_call: TRBD1
v_call: TRBV7-9
j_call: TRBJ2-5
cdr3_nt: TGTGCCAGCAGCTTAGGGTTAGGGGGCGGTAGAAAGACCCAGTACTTC
cdr3_aa: CASSLGLGGGRKTQYF

d_call: TRBD1
v_call: TRBV29-1
j_call: TRBJ1-2
cdr3_nt: TGCAGCACGAACCCAGGGGGCTACGACGGCTACACCTTC
cdr3_aa: CSTNPGGYDGYTF

d_call: .
v_call: TRBV6-5
j_call: TRBJ1-1
cdr3_nt: TGTGCCAGCAGTTACTCTGCCCGGGGTAGAGTCACTGAAGCTTTCTTT
cdr3_aa: CASSYSARGRVTEAFF

d_call: .
v_call: TRBV28
j_call: TRBJ1-2
cdr3_nt: TGTGCCAGCAGTTTCATGAGTGGCTACACCTTC
cdr3_aa: CASSFMSGYTF

d_call: TRBD1
v_call: TRBV9
j_call: TRBJ1-2
cdr3_nt: TGTGCCAGCAGCGTACTAGGACAGGGGAACTATGGCTACACCTTC
cdr3_aa: CASSVLGQGNYGYTF

d_call: TRBD2
v_call: TRBV4-3
j_call: TRBJ2-2
cdr3_nt: TGCGCCAGCAGCCAAGGGCTAGCGGACCCCATCAACACCGGGGAGCTGTTTTTT
cdr3_aa: CASSQGLADPINTGELFF

d_call: .
v_call: TRBV18
j_call: TRBJ2-6
cdr3_nt: TGTGCCAGCTCAAGTGTATGGGAGGCTGGGGCCAACGTCCTGACTTTC
cdr3_aa: CASSSVWEAGANVLTF

d_call: TRBD1
v_call: TRBV7-2
j_call: TRBJ1-2
cdr3_nt: TGTGCCAGCAGAAGACAGGGACATGGCTACACCTTC
cdr3_aa: CASRRQGHGYTF

d_call: .
v_call: TRBV7-9
j_call: TRBJ1-1
cdr3_nt: TGTGCCAGCAGCTTAGTACAGGGAGCTTTCTTT
cdr3_aa: CASSLVQGAFF

d_call: .
v_call: TRBV6-5
j_call: TRBJ2-7
cdr3_nt: TGTGCCAGCAGCCCGGGTCACGGCGGCTCCTACGAGCAGTACTTC
cdr3_aa: CASSPGHGGSYEQYF

d_call: TRBD2
v_call: TRBV7-2
j_call: TRBJ2-7
cdr3_nt: TGTGCCAGCAGCCCCGGACTAGCGGTGAAGCAGTACTTC
cdr3_aa: CASSPGLAVKQYF

d_call: TRBD2
v_call: TRBV18
j_call: TRBJ2-1
cdr3_nt: TGTGCCAGCTCCCGGACTAGCGGGAGCCCTAATGAGCAGTTCTTC
cdr3_aa: CASSRTSGSPNEQFF

d_call: TRBD2
v_call: TRBV18
j_call: TRBJ2-1
cdr3_nt: TGTGCCAGCTCACCAGCTAGCGGGGGATACAATGAGCAGTTCTTC
cdr3_aa: CASSPASGGYNEQFF

d_call: TRBD1
v_call: TRBV7-9
j_call: TRBJ2-7
cdr3_nt: TGTGCCAGCAGCCTGACTGGGGACAGTCCAATGTACTTC
cdr3_aa: CASSLTGDSPMYF

d_call: .
v_call: TRBV6-6
j_call: TRBJ1-1
cdr3_nt: TGTGCCAGCAGTCTCCCCTCGGGAAACACTGAAGCTTTCTTT
cdr3_aa: CASSLPSGNTEAFF

d_call: TRBD2
v_call: TRBV18
j_call: TRBJ2-5
cdr3_nt: TGTGCCAGCAAGCCCATGGGACTAGCGGAGCCGAGACTCCAAGAGACCCAGTACTTC
cdr3_aa: CASKPMGLAEPRLQETQYF

d_call: TRBD1
v_call: TRBV19
j_call: TRBJ1-1
cdr3_nt: TGTGCCAGTAGTATAGATCGGCGACAGGGGTTGAACACTGAAGCTTTCTTT
cdr3_aa: CASSIDRRQGLNTEAFF

d_call: TRBD2
v_call: TRBV5-1
j_call: TRBJ2-7
cdr3_nt: TGCGCCAGCAGCTTCGGGACTAGCGCAGCCTACGAGCAGTACTTC
cdr3_aa: CASSFGTSAAYEQYF

d_call: .
v_call: TRBV7-9
j_call: TRBJ2-7
cdr3_nt: TGTGCCACCGAAGGGGGAGGGCCCTACGAGCAGTACTTC
cdr3_aa: CATEGGGPYEQYF

d_call: TRBD1
v_call: TRBV4-1
j_call: TRBJ1-2
cdr3_nt: TGCGCCAGCAGCGCTACCGGGACAGGGGCGTTAAACTATGGCTACACCTTC
cdr3_aa: CASSATGTGALNYGYTF

d_call: TRBD2
v_call: TRBV12-5
j_call: TRBJ2-1
cdr3_nt: TGTGCTAGTGGTTTGGCTGGGACTAGCGACAATGAGCAGTTCTTC
cdr3_aa: CASGLAGTSDNEQFF

d_call: .
v_call: TRBV4-1
j_call: TRBJ1-5
cdr3_nt: TGCGCCAGCAGCCCCCGGACAGTGAATCAGCCCCAGCATTTT
cdr3_aa: CASSPRTVNQPQHF

d_call: .
v_call: TRBV6-5
j_call: TRBJ1-6
cdr3_nt: TGTGCCAGCAGTTACTCAAGCGGCAGATATTCACCCCTCCACTTT
cdr3_aa: CASSYSSGRYSPLHF

d_call: .
v_call: TRBV19
j_call: TRBJ1-4
cdr3_nt: TGTGCCAGTAGTATGGGCCAGGGTGGGGAAAAACTGTTTTTT
cdr3_aa: CASSMGQGGEKLFF

d_call: TRBD1
v_call: TRBV5-1
j_call: TRBJ1-2
cdr3_nt: TGCGCCAGCAGCTTGGTAGGACAGGGAATCGGCTACACCTTC
cdr3_aa: CASSLVGQGIGYTF

d_call: TRBD2
v_call: TRBV28
j_call: TRBJ2-1
cdr3_nt: TGTGCCAGCAGCCTTGGACTAGCGGGAGACCATGAGCAGTTCTTC
cdr3_aa: CASSLGLAGDHEQFF

d_call: .
v_call: TRBV15
j_call: TRBJ2-6
cdr3_nt: TGTGCCACCAGCAGAGCTAGGCTATCTGGGGCCAACGTCCTGACTTTC
cdr3_aa: CATSRARLSGANVLTF

d_call: .
v_call: TRBV15
j_call: TRBJ1-5
cdr3_nt: TGTGCCACCAGCAGAGAGACAGGAAATCAGCCCCAGCATTTT
cdr3_aa: CATSRETGNQPQHF

d_call: .
v_call: TRBV18
j_call: TRBJ2-7
cdr3_nt: TGTGCCAGCTCACCTTCTCGCGTCCGTTCCTACGAGCAGTACTTC
cdr3_aa: CASSPSRVRSYEQYF

d_call: TRBD2
v_call: TRBV5-1
j_call: TRBJ2-3
cdr3_nt: TGCGCCAGCAGTCGACCCCTAGCGGGGGGCTCAGATACGCAGTATTTT
cdr3_aa: CASSRPLAGGSDTQYF

d_call: TRBD1
v_call: TRBV6-1
j_call: TRBJ1-2
cdr3_nt: TGTGCCAGCAGTGGTCGACAGGGGAACTATGGCTACACCTTC
cdr3_aa: CASSGRQGNYGYTF

d_call: TRBD1
v_call: TRBV5-6
j_call: TRBJ2-1
cdr3_nt: TGTGCCAGCAGTATCGGGTTGGGACAGGGTGGACGTAGGGAGCAGTTCTTC
cdr3_aa: CASSIGLGQGGRREQFF

d_call: .
v_call: TRBV10-2
j_call: TRBJ2-3
cdr3_nt: TGCGCCACCGAGGATTACACAGATACGCAGTATTTT
cdr3_aa: CATEDYTDTQYF

d_call: .
v_call: TRBV6-6
j_call: TRBJ2-6
cdr3_nt: TGTGCCAGCAGAACAGACACGTCTGCGGCCAACGTCCTGACTTTC
cdr3_aa: CASRTDTSAANVLTF

d_call: .
v_call: TRBV27
j_call: TRBJ2-7
cdr3_nt: TGTGCCAGCAGTCTCAAGAGCTCCTACGAGCAGTACTTC
cdr3_aa: CASSLKSSYEQYF

d_call: TRBD2
v_call: TRBV6-5
j_call: TRBJ2-1
cdr3_nt: TGTGCCAGCAGACCAGGACTAGCGGGGGCACTATCGCAGTTCTTC
cdr3_aa: CASRPGLAGALSQFF

d_call: TRBD1
v_call: TRBV19
j_call: TRBJ1-6
cdr3_nt: TGTGCCAGTAGTATTGGGGCAGGGGGTACGGCCCTCCACTTT
cdr3_aa: CASSIGAGGTALHF

d_call: TRBD1
v_call: TRBV19
j_call: TRBJ1-2
cdr3_nt: TGTGCCAGTAGTACCCGGACAGGGGATGGCTACACCTTC
cdr3_aa: CASSTRTGDGYTF

d_call: TRBD1
v_call: TRBV18
j_call: TRBJ2-1
cdr3_nt: TGTGCCAGCTCACCATCGGGACAGGGCCGTGAGCAGTTCTTC
cdr3_aa: CASSPSGQGREQFF

d_call: TRBD1
v_call: TRBV18
j_call: TRBJ1-2
cdr3_nt: TGTGCCAGCTCACCATCCTCCAGACAGGGGGGCGATGGCTACACCTTC
cdr3_aa: CASSPSSRQGGDGYTF

d_call: TRBD1
v_call: TRBV2
j_call: TRBJ2-1
cdr3_nt: TGTGCCAGCAGTGACGGGACAGGCACCGACAATGAGCAGTTCTTC
cdr3_aa: CASSDGTGTDNEQFF

d_call: .
v_call: TRBV19
j_call: TRBJ1-5
cdr3_nt: TGTGCCAGTAGCAAACACATGGGCAATCAGCCCCAGCATTTT
cdr3_aa: CASSKHMGNQPQHF

d_call: TRBD1
v_call: TRBV7-2
j_call: TRBJ2-7
cdr3_nt: TGTGCCAGCAGTTCCACAGGGGACGAGCAGTACTTC
cdr3_aa: CASSSTGDEQYF

d_call: TRBD2
v_call: TRBV5-1
j_call: TRBJ2-3
cdr3_nt: TGCGCCAGTAGGACTAGCGCCAGCACAGATACGCAGTATTTT
cdr3_aa: CASRTSASTDTQYF

d_call: TRBD1
v_call: TRBV7-9
j_call: TRBJ2-7
cdr3_nt: TGTGCCAGCACCCCAGGGGGCTACGAGCAGTACTTC
cdr3_aa: CASTPGGYEQYF

d_call: TRBD2
v_call: TRBV29-1
j_call: TRBJ2-7
cdr3_nt: TGCAGCATTAGTGGACTAGACGGACGCTACGAGCAGTACTTC
cdr3_aa: CSISGLDGRYEQYF

d_call: TRBD1
v_call: TRBV18
j_call: TRBJ1-1
cdr3_nt: TGTGCCAGCTCACCGCGGACAGGGAACACTGAAGCTTTCTTT
cdr3_aa: CASSPRTGNTEAFF

d_call: TRBD1
v_call: TRBV29-1
j_call: TRBJ1-2
cdr3_nt: TGCAGCGTTCTAACAGGGGGCAGCTATGGCTACACCTTC
cdr3_aa: CSVLTGGSYGYTF

d_call: .
v_call: TRBV14
j_call: TRBJ2-1
cdr3_nt: TGTGCCAGCAGCCAAATGGGCTTCGCCGACAATGAGCAGTTCTTC
cdr3_aa: CASSQMGFADNEQFF

d_call: TRBD2
v_call: TRBV7-6
j_call: TRBJ2-7
cdr3_nt: TGTGCCAGCAGCTTAGCGTTTCGGGGGGGGGTCGAGCAGTACTTC
cdr3_aa: CASSLAFRGGVEQYF

d_call: TRBD1
v_call: TRBV6-1
j_call: TRBJ1-1
cdr3_nt: TGTGCCGGCCGACAGGGCCAAATCACTGAAGCTTTCTTT
cdr3_aa: CAGRQGQITEAFF